Listed here are 29 T cell receptor beta chains from one sample, sequenced in a study of PD-1 blockade in classical Hodgkin lymphoma (dated by TCRdb to 2018 to 2021). Library creation used the immunoSEQ multiplex PCR assay. TCRdb holds this immuneACCESS table with in-frame rearrangements only. Some clones are missing; in checked studies, unresolved V genes explain under half, and the rest has no known cause. The sample table records 7,000 to 7,500 clones; roughly 70% of these occur just once. The biggest ten clones account for approximately 39% of the sample. Per the publication, the time point label means: cycle 4 day 1 (C4D1), after less than seven weeks of nivolumab. All trial patients had relapsed after autologous stem cell transplantation, with cohorts A, B and C differing in prior brentuximab vedotin exposure. Here the sequenced sample was peripheral blood mononuclear cells (PBMCs), taken before the fourth cycle of nivolumab. The receptors were gathered from a human donor with classical Hodgkin lymphoma.

V is TRBV5-1 and J is TRBJ2-7; tentative D call: TRBD2 (5 bases). Deletions cut 5 bases from V and 4 bases from J, with 10 bases between. Germline V lookup: CDR1 SGHRS, CDR2 YFSETQ. This CDR3 contains 12 residues. CDR3 nucleotides: TGCGCCAGCAGACGGGAAAAGTACGAGCAGTACTTC. It is translated as CASRREKYEQYF.

V usage is TRBV27 and J usage is TRBJ2-1, with 10 bases lining up with TRBD2. This CDR3 contains 17 residues. Per germline, CDR1 MNHEY and CDR2 SMNVEV (reference sequence). The J segment lost 5 bases and the V segment lost 5 bases, leaving 12 bases of the junction unmatched. As DNA, the CDR3 is TGTGCCAGCAGTCACCAAGCGGGAGGGGCCCGCCACAATGAGCAGTTCTTC. This translates into CASSHQAGGARHNEQFF.

The chain uses TRBV4-2 and TRBJ2-4; D unclear. This CDR3 region has 16 residues. Trimming removed 6 bases at V and 0 bases at J, with 15 bases between. Germline values: CDR1 LGHNA, CDR2 YNFKEQ. The chain's CDR3 is CASSDQLDLAKNIQYF. CDR3 bases: TGTGCCAGCAGTGACCAACTTGATTTAGCCAAAAACATTCAGTACTTC.

The chain employs TRBV7-8 and TRBJ2-5; D possibly corresponds to TRBD2 (6 bases). The DNA end lines up better with TRBJ2-7; the J call may be wrong. CDR1 is SGHVS and CDR2 is FQNEAQ in the germline V gene. The CDR3 spans 16 residues. The CDR3 coding sequence is TGTGCCAGCAGCTTAGAGTCGGCGGGAATGTCCTACGAGCAGTACTTC. It is translated as CASSLESAGMSYEQYF.

The CDR3 spells CASSLTGSGTEAFF. The CDR3 DNA follows: TGTGCCAGCAGCTTAACAGGGAGCGGCACTGAAGCTTTCTTT. The chain has TRBV11-3 and TRBJ1-1, with TRBD1 as a possible D gene (6 bases). V shed 2 bases and J shed 4 bases, with 11 bases lying between them. There are 14 residues in the CDR3. Germline V CDR1 and CDR2: SGHNT, YENEEA.

V and J are TRBV28 and TRBJ2-5, with D uncertain. The CDR3 is 13 amino acids. Germline CDR1 MDHEN, CDR2 SYDVKM. The V end lost 6 bases, the J end lost 2 bases, and 10 bases lay between the germline ends. The CDR3 here is CASSRGRQETQYF. CDR3 in DNA: TGTGCCAGCAGCCGAGGACGGCAAGAGACCCAGTACTTC. Together with reference TRBV28 and TRBJ2-5, the CDR3 gives the full variable domain: DVKVTQSSRYLVKRTGEKVFLECVQDMDHENMFWYRQDPGLGLRLIYFSYDVKMKEKGDIPEGYSVSREKKERFSLILESASTNQTSMYLCASSRGRQETQYFGPGTRLLVL.

The chain has TRBV6-6 and TRBJ1-1; D possibly corresponds to TRBD1 (6 bases). Germline V CDR1 and CDR2: MNHNY, SVGAGI (reference sequence). CDR3 length: 15 amino acids. Trimming pared 1 base from V and 1 base from J, leaving 10 bases between. CDR3 loop: CASSYFSRGNTEAFF. Written as DNA, the CDR3 is TGTGCCAGCAGTTACTTCTCCAGGGGGAACACTGAAGCTTTCTTT.

The V and J genes are TRBV27 and TRBJ2-3, with TRBD1 as a possible D gene (6 bases). Germline V gene sequence: CDR1 MNHEY, CDR2 SMNVEV (reference sequence). V was shortened by 6 bases and J by 4 bases, with 11 bases between the two germline ends. CDR3 size: 13 residues. This CDR3 is CASRKGHSDTQYF. CDR3 DNA: TGTGCCAGCAGGAAGGGACACTCAGATACGCAGTATTTT.

Only a few counts were recorded for this clone. The V and J genes are TRBV7-6 and TRBJ2-1; possible D gene TRBD1, 6 bases. V lost 1 base to trimming and J lost 3 bases, with 10 bases between them. The CDR3 extends over 15 amino acids. Looked up from germline, CDR1 is SGHVS and CDR2 is FNYEAQ. In DNA form, the CDR3 reads TGTGCCAGCAGCTTAGGGGCAGGGGTCTACAATGAGCAGTTCTTC. As protein: CASSLGAGVYNEQFF.

A few counts support this clone. The chain joins TRBV6-4 to TRBJ2-2; TRBD1 matches 8 bases. Germline V lookup: CDR1 MRHNA, CDR2 SNTAGT. After removal of 6 bases from V and 6 bases from J, the junction contained 6 bases not matched to a gene. The length of the CDR3 is 14 residues. The CDR3 DNA sequence: TGTGCCAGCAGCCAGGGGGCCGAGGCCGGGGAGCTGTTTTTT. Its translation: CASSQGAEAGELFF.

This clone was picked up one time. The gene calls are TRBV5-6 and TRBJ2-7; D not certain. Looked up from germline, CDR1 is SGHDT and CDR2 is YYEEEE. This CDR3 is 14 amino acids long. V dropped 4 bases and J dropped 6 bases, with 17 bases sitting between them. The CDR3 nucleotides are TGTGCCAGCAGCCCAGGACCTGGTACGTCCGAGCAGTACTTC. Its translation: CASSPGPGTSEQYF.

The V gene is TRBV5-4, the J gene TRBJ2-5, with 11 bases identical to TRBD2. The CDR3 is 16 amino acids. The V gene's germline CDR1 is SGHNT and CDR2 YYREEE (reference sequence). V lost 4 bases, J lost 3 bases, and 8 bases stayed unmatched. CDR3 sequence (DNA): TGTGCCAGCAGCCGCCAACTAGCGGGAGTAAAAGAGACCCAGTACTTC. This gives the protein CASSRQLAGVKETQYF.

This sequence joins TRBV1 and TRBJ2-1; the DNA was not used to check the table's D call, TRBD2. TRBV1 is a listed pseudogene. This CDR3 comprises 19 residues. CDR3 protein: CASSQDPSWEGNRKNEQFF. In DNA, the CDR3 is TGCGCCAGCAGCCAAGATCCTTCGTGGGAGGGGAATCGGAAAAATGAGCAGTTCTTC.

This sequence joins TRBV4-2 and TRBJ1-1; D is unclear. The CDR3 is 13 amino acids. V gave up 0 bases and J gave up 2 bases, with 4 bases separating them. The germline CDR1 and CDR2 sequences are LGHNA and YNFKEQ. CDR3 region: CASSQDRNTEAFF. CDR3 DNA sequence: TGTGCCAGCAGCCAAGATCGTAACACTGAAGCTTTCTTT.

The chain carries TRBV2 and TRBJ1-6; D not certain. This CDR3 is built from 13 residues. CDR1 and CDR2 (germline): SNHLY, FYNNEI. The CDR3 nucleotides read TGTGCTTCGCTGGGAGAAAATCTTTCACCCCTCCACTTT. This gives the protein CASLGENLSPLHF.

This clone was observed once. This rearrangement joins TRBV7-9 to TRBJ2-7; D unresolved. CDR1 is SEHNR and CDR2 is FQNEAQ in the germline V gene (reference sequence). The CDR3 has 15 residues. The V and J ends lost 1 base and 2 bases respectively, with 12 bases between them. The CDR3: CASSLELRVPYEQYF. The CDR3 DNA is TGTGCCAGCAGCTTAGAATTACGGGTTCCCTACGAGCAGTACTTC. Using reference TRBV7-9 and TRBJ2-7 for the parts outside the CDR3, the full variable domain is DTGVSQNPRHKITKRGQNVTFRCDPISEHNRLYWYRQTLGQGPEFLTYFQNEAQLEKSRLLSDRFSAERPKGSFSTLEIQRTEQGDSAMYLCASSLELRVPYEQYFGPGTRLTVT.

This clone was seen only a few times. This sequence joins TRBV5-1 and TRBJ2-1; D is unresolved. The length of the CDR3 is 14 residues. Trimming stripped 2 bases from V and 0 bases from J, with 6 bases between. CDR1 is SGHRS, CDR2 YFSETQ, per germline. The CDR3 bases are TGCGCCAGCAGCTTACAGAGCTCCTACAATGAGCAGTTCTTC. It specifies CASSLQSSYNEQFF.

This clone has just a few counts. The chain joins TRBV25-1 to TRBJ1-1; a weak D match, TRBD1 (5 bases). V shed 3 bases and J shed 6 bases, with 14 bases lying between them. The CDR3 has 14 amino acids. The V gene's germline CDR1 is MGHDK and CDR2 SYGVNS. The CDR3 region has the DNA TGTGCCAGCAGTGATCCCGACAGCTTCGCTGAAGCTTTCTTT. Its protein is CASSDPDSFAEAFF.

V gene TRBV27 combines with J gene TRBJ2-7, with no clear D. The germline gives CDR1 MNHEY, CDR2 SMNVEV (reference sequence). The CDR3 has 16 amino acids. V dropped 4 bases and J dropped 0 bases, with 16 bases sitting between them. The DNA of the CDR3 is TGTGCCAGCAGTTCCGGTCTGGCGGCCAACTCCTACGAGCAGTACTTC. Residues: CASSSGLAANSYEQYF.

This clone was counted a few times. The V and J genes are TRBV7-9 and TRBJ2-7; no definite D call. Germline CDR1 SEHNR, CDR2 FQNEAQ (reference sequence). The CDR3 extends over 13 amino acids. V lost 1 base to trimming and J lost 4 bases, with 8 bases between them. Here the CDR3 reads CASSLDGPYEQYF. For the CDR3, the DNA is TGTGCCAGCAGCTTAGATGGGCCTTACGAGCAGTACTTC.

By share of the sample, this clone is medium-sized. The rearrangement uses TRBV19 and TRBJ2-7; 8 nucleotides match TRBD2. The CDR3 covers 15 residues. Germline V gives CDR1 LNHDA, CDR2 SQIVND (reference sequence). With V trimmed by 1 base and J by 3 bases, 5 bases remained unmatched. CDR3 bases: TGTGCCAGTAGTATAGCCAGCGGGAGTTTCTACGAGCAGTACTTC. Its protein is CASSIASGSFYEQYF.

This chain connects TRBV7-9 to TRBJ1-1; a possible D gene is TRBD1 (5 bases). Looked up from germline, CDR1 is SEHNR and CDR2 is FQNEAQ (reference sequence). V was pared by 3 bases and J by 5 bases, with 10 bases between. This CDR3 has 13 amino acids. The CDR3 DNA reads TGTGCCAGCAGCTTCTCTCAGGGAACTGAAGCTTTCTTT. It encodes CASSFSQGTEAFF.

This CDR3 reads CASRETVSYGYTF. CDR3 DNA sequence: TGTGCCAGTAGAGAGACAGTTTCCTATGGCTACACCTTC. J is TRBJ1-2 and V is TRBV19; D perhaps matches TRBD1 (5 bases). Between the trimmed V and J ends, which lost 6 bases and 4 bases, there was a span of 12 bases. The CDR3 spans 13 residues. In germline, CDR1 is LNHDA, CDR2 SQIVND (reference sequence). The complete variable domain, with remaining parts taken from reference TRBV19 and TRBJ1-2, reads DGGITQSPKYLFRKEGQNVTLSCEQNLNHDAMYWYRQDPGQGLRLIYYSQIVNDFQKGDIAEGYSVSREKKESFPLTVTSAQKNPTAFYLCASRETVSYGYTFGSGTRLTVV.

This chain connects TRBV29-1 to TRBJ2-2; D not resolved. With 4 bases removed from V and 0 bases from J, the gap between germline ends came to 9 bases. The CDR3 runs to 14 residues. The germline gives CDR1 SQVTM, CDR2 ANQGSEA. Here the CDR3 reads CSVVGTANTGELFF. The CDR3 DNA follows: TGCAGCGTTGTCGGCACAGCGAACACCGGGGAGCTGTTTTTT.

This clone showed up just once. The rearrangement links TRBV27 to TRBJ2-7; 7 bases fit TRBD1. The V gene's germline CDR1 is MNHEY and CDR2 SMNVEV (reference sequence). This CDR3 comprises 14 residues. The J segment lost 2 bases and the V segment lost 4 bases, leaving 5 bases of the junction unmatched. Written as DNA, the CDR3 is TGTGCCAGCAGTTCGTACAGGGGAACCTACGAGCAGTACTTC. Protein: CASSSYRGTYEQYF.

Only one count was recorded for this clone. The chain uses TRBV5-1 and TRBJ1-1; D may be TRBD1 (5 bases). Trimming removed 4 bases at V and 4 bases at J, with 14 bases between. CDR1 is SGHRS, CDR2 YFSETQ, per germline. The CDR3 runs 14 residues. CDR3 coding DNA: TGCGCCAGCAGCCGGGACGGTGACAGCACTGAAGCTTTCTTT. Translating it yields CASSRDGDSTEAFF.

This chain connects TRBV10-3 to TRBJ2-7; D is possibly TRBD1 (5 bases). This CDR3 is built from 14 residues. Trimming cost V 4 bases and J 2 bases, with 12 bases left between them. Per germline, CDR1 ENHRY and CDR2 SYGVKD. The CDR3 loop is CAISVDPGTYEQYF. In nucleotides, the CDR3 is TGTGCCATCAGTGTCGATCCAGGGACCTACGAGCAGTACTTC.

In this sample, this clone turned up once. The chain recombines TRBV28 with TRBJ2-1; D gene ambiguous. Germline V gene sequence: CDR1 MDHEN, CDR2 SYDVKM. The CDR3 has 18 residues. Trimming shortened V by 2 bases and J by 0 bases, and 17 bases separated the two germline ends. The CDR3 protein is CASSLPLTWGSSYNEQFF. The CDR3 DNA sequence: TGTGCCAGCAGTTTACCCCTCACTTGGGGAAGCTCCTACAATGAGCAGTTCTTC.

J is TRBJ2-7 and V is TRBV28, with 9 bases lining up with TRBD2. The CDR3 covers 16 residues. Losses at the gene ends were 5 bases for V and 4 bases for J; bases not matched to a gene: 12. The germline V gene encodes CDR1 MDHEN and CDR2 SYDVKM. CDR3 DNA: TGTGCCAGCAGTACCTCGGGTGCGGGAGGGGGGTACGAGCAGTACTTC. It is translated as CASSTSGAGGGYEQYF. Full variable domain (remainder filled in from reference TRBV28 and TRBJ2-7): DVKVTQSSRYLVKRTGEKVFLECVQDMDHENMFWYRQDPGLGLRLIYFSYDVKMKEKGDIPEGYSVSREKKERFSLILESASTNQTSMYLCASSTSGAGGGYEQYFGPGTRLTVT.